Below are 25 T cell receptor beta chains sequenced from a single sample in a study of T-cell reconstitution after alpha-beta-depleted transplantation in children. TCRbeta library preparation incorporated unique molecular identifiers. Via MiXCR, TCRdb re-called the PCR reads, giving one row per CDR3 protein. This table has about 260,000 distinct CDR3 sequences, just under 8.5% appearing once. The sequenced sample was PBMCs, mostly from graft donor cells, obtained 180 days after TCRalphabeta/CD19-depleted stem cell transplant. The receptors shown here come from a male patient younger than 18 who had a stem cell transplant for acute lymphoblastic leukemia, so the T cells may come from the graft donor.

The genes are TRBV4-2 and TRBJ2-3, with 9 bases fitting TRBD1. The CDR3 length is 16 residues. CDR1 and CDR2 from the germline V gene are LGHNA and YNFKEQ. V dropped 0 bases and J dropped 2; count of bases not matched to a gene: 3. CDR3 sequence (DNA): TGTGCCAGCAGCCAAGAACAGGGGGCCTTCACAGATACGCAGTATTTT. Its protein product is CASSQEQGAFTDTQYF.

This clonotype has a handful of counts. This chain uses TRBV7-8 with TRBJ2-2, with 8 nucleotides matching TRBD2. After removal of 3 bases from V and 0 bases from J, the junction contained 9 bases not matched to a gene. CDR1 is SGHVS and CDR2 is FQNEAQ in the germline V gene. This CDR3 is built from 18 residues. CDR3 DNA sequence: TGTGCCAGCAGCTTTACGGGAGGGGGTGGGACGAACACCGGGGAGCTGTTTTTT. Encoded protein: CASSFTGGGGTNTGELFF.

This clonotype appeared many times. The chain is built from TRBV5-1 and TRBJ1-5; D gene unclear. Germline loops: CDR1 SGHRS, CDR2 YFSETQ. The CDR3 is 17 residues long. The ends were cut back, 5 bases at V and 1 base at J, with 19 bases in the middle. The CDR3 sequence is CASRWGEGRLSNQPQHF. DNA of the CDR3: TGCGCCAGCAGGTGGGGAGAGGGCAGACTAAGCAATCAGCCCCAGCATTTT.

This clonotype appeared a few times. The chain joins TRBV19 to TRBJ1-1; the match to TRBD1 covers 7 bases. Germline trimming cut 5 bases from V and 3 bases from J; bases unmatched to any gene: 9. Germline CDR1 LNHDA, CDR2 SQIVND (reference sequence). CDR3 length equals 15 residues. The CDR3 DNA reads TGTGCCAGTAGTCCTAAGGGGGCCTGGGACACTGAAGCTTTCTTT. Protein sequence: CASSPKGAWDTEAFF.

This clonotype was seen repeatedly, ten times or more. The V and J genes are TRBV7-8 and TRBJ1-3; D is undetermined. This CDR3 contains 15 residues. Germline V gene lookup returns CDR1 SGHVS and CDR2 FQNEAQ. V lost 1 base and J lost 0, with 7 bases in between. The CDR3 nucleotides are TGTGCCAGCAGCTTAGTCCCAGGCTCTGGAAACACCATATATTTT. Amino acid sequence: CASSLVPGSGNTIYF.

This clonotype was picked up many times. The rearrangement links TRBV20-1 to TRBJ2-7, with 10 positions matching TRBD2. The CDR3 is made up of 14 amino acids. Looked up from germline, CDR1 is DFQATT and CDR2 is SNEGSKA (reference sequence). Losses at the gene ends were 5 bases for V and 1 base for J; bases not matched to a gene: 5. CDR3 sequence reads: CSARGLAVSYEQYF. The DNA of the CDR3 is TGCAGTGCTCGTGGACTAGCGGTATCCTACGAGCAGTACTTC.

This clonotype was counted at least ten times. The chain uses TRBV28 and TRBJ1-1; D is undetermined. Germline values: CDR1 MDHEN, CDR2 SYDVKM. The V end lost 4 bases, the J end lost 4 bases, and 13 bases lay between the germline ends. The CDR3 length is 14 residues. The CDR3 DNA is TGTGCCAGCAGTTCCCCCGGTCGAAGCACTGAAGCTTTCTTT. Translated: CASSSPGRSTEAFF.

This clonotype was observed many times. Here the CDR3 DNA reads TGTGCCAGCTCACTCTGGACAGACCAAGAGACCCAGTACTTC. Its translation is CASSLWTDQETQYF. This rearrangement joins TRBV18 to TRBJ2-5; D possibly corresponds to TRBD1 (6 bases). Germline V gives CDR1 KGHSH, CDR2 LQKENI. The CDR3 totals 14 residues. V was shortened by 4 bases and J by 0 bases, with 9 bases between the two germline ends.

There are many counts of this clonotype. The chain carries TRBV11-2 and TRBJ2-1; perhaps TRBD2 as D (5 bases). Trimming removed 5 bases at V and 9 bases at J, with 17 bases between. Germline lookup yields CDR1 SGHAT and CDR2 FQNNGV. The CDR3 contains 14 residues. CDR3 bases: TGTGCCAGCAGCCCGCCGGGAATAACGGGTGAGCAGTTCTTC. It yields the protein CASSPPGITGEQFF.

This clonotype has a count of ten or more. The rearrangement links TRBV28 to TRBJ2-7; 9 nucleotides match TRBD1. V gave up 3 bases and J gave up 3 bases; unmatched junction bases: 6. The CDR3 spans 15 residues. Germline V gene lookup returns CDR1 MDHEN and CDR2 SYDVKM. The CDR3, as DNA: TGTGCCAGCAGTTTCTCGGACAGGGGCCTCTACGAGCAGTACTTC. Translation: CASSFSDRGLYEQYF.

This clonotype was observed at least ten times. V is TRBV29-1 and J is TRBJ2-2, with D possibly TRBD1 on 6 matching bases. V lost 3 bases and J 5 bases, leaving 13 bases between the germline ends. The germline V gene encodes CDR1 SQVTM and CDR2 ANQGSEA. The CDR3 contains 14 residues. CDR3 nucleotide sequence: TGCAGCGTTGATTCAGGTCAGGGGACCGGGGAGCTGTTTTTT. Translated, it gives CSVDSGQGTGELFF.

V usage is TRBV21-1 and J usage is TRBJ2-2. TRBV21-1 is annotated as a pseudogene. The CDR3 spans 14 residues. CDR3 sequence: CASSMRLVSGVLLF. The CDR3 DNA reads TGTGCCAGCAGCATGCGACTCGTATCTGGGGTGCTGCTTTTT.

On this clonotype itself: This sequence may be a read error, since a much larger clone differs from it by one base. The rearrangement joins TRBV19 to TRBJ2-6; D not certain. The germline V gene encodes CDR1 LNHDA and CDR2 SQIVND (reference sequence). CDR3 length equals 13 residues. Trimming took off 3 bases at V and 2 bases at J, with 2 bases between the two ends. As DNA, the CDR3 is TGTGCCAGTAGTATGGCTGGGGCCAACGTCCTGACTTTC. Amino acid sequence: CASSMAGANVLTF.

This clonotype was found many times. The chain joins TRBV4-3 to TRBJ2-6; tentative D call: TRBD2 (6 bases). V lost 3 bases and J lost 3, with 6 bases in between. This CDR3 spans 14 amino acids. Germline V CDR1 and CDR2: LGHNA, YSLEER. CDR3 protein: CASSQGLGANVLTF. DNA for the CDR3: TGCGCCAGCAGCCAGGGACTTGGGGCCAACGTCCTGACTTTC.

This clonotype was recorded many times. The chain joins TRBV25-1 to TRBJ1-4, with 8 bases fitting TRBD1. CDR3 length: 15 residues. Germline-derived CDR1 and CDR2 are MGHDK and SYGVNS. J gave up 2 bases and V 8 bases, and 7 bases lay outside the gene matches. As DNA, the CDR3 is TGTGCCAGCCCTGAACAGGGGGGCACTAATGAAAAACTGTTTTTT. It yields the protein CASPEQGGTNEKLFF.

There are many counts of this clonotype. The V and J genes are TRBV10-3 and TRBJ1-5; 9 nucleotides agree with TRBD1. The J segment lost 5 bases and the V segment lost 10 bases, leaving 6 bases of the junction unmatched. CDR1 is ENHRY and CDR2 is SYGVKD in the germline V gene. The CDR3 contains 13 residues. CDR3 residues: CASGDREDQPQHF. The CDR3 DNA sequence: TGTGCCAGCGGGGACAGGGAAGATCAGCCCCAGCATTTT.

The genes are TRBV14 and TRBJ2-7, with TRBD2 identical over 15 bases. Looked up from germline, CDR1 is SGHDN and CDR2 is FVKESK. The trim removed 2 bases at V and 6 bases at J, leaving 8 bases unmatched. The CDR3 runs to 17 residues. In DNA, the CDR3 is TGTGCCAGCAGCCAACCCGGACTAGCGGGAGGGCCGGGCGAGCAGTACTTC. Translated: CASSQPGLAGGPGEQYF.

This clonotype was seen at least ten times. The gene calls are TRBV6-5 and TRBJ2-2; 13 bases are shared with TRBD2. CDR3 length equals 18 residues. From germline, CDR1 is MNHEY and CDR2 SVGAGI. V shed 2 bases and J 4 bases; nucleotides not matched to a gene: 7. This CDR3 reads CASSYRLAGGPRTGELFF. The CDR3, as DNA: TGTGCCAGCAGTTACCGACTAGCGGGGGGTCCGCGCACCGGGGAGCTGTTTTTT.

This clonotype appeared many times. This chain connects TRBV10-3 to TRBJ2-7; D possibly corresponds to TRBD1 (6 bases). The V gene lost 4 bases and the J gene lost 1 base, with 17 bases spanning the gap. The CDR3 extends over 16 amino acids. CDR1 is ENHRY and CDR2 is SYGVKD in the germline V gene. This CDR3 reads CAISGPTGLGSYEQYF. The CDR3 coding sequence is TGTGCCATCAGTGGCCCAACAGGGCTAGGTTCCTACGAGCAGTACTTC.

This clonotype was found many times. This chain joins TRBV12-3 or TRBV12-4 and TRBJ1-1, with TRBD1 identical over 7 bases. The CDR3 length is 15 residues. The ends lost 5 bases at V and 3 bases at J; junction bases unmatched: 9. The CDR3 loop reads CASSTEGARDTEAFF. The CDR3 DNA reads as TGTGCCAGCAGTACAGAGGGGGCCCGGGACACTGAAGCTTTCTTT.

This clonotype occurred once. This may come from a read error, since a much larger clone is one base off. The chain uses TRBV7-3 and TRBJ2-5; perhaps TRBD1 as D (5 bases). The germline V gene encodes CDR1 SGHTA and CDR2 FQGTGA. Deletions cut 1 base from V and 2 bases from J, with 17 bases between. This CDR3 has 17 residues. CDR3 bases: TGTGCCAGCAGCTTAAACTCCCAGACAGCTCGACAAGAGACCCAGTACTTC. The encoded protein is CASSLNSQTARQETQYF.

The CDR3 sequence: CASSLTWTEESGNTIYF. CDR3 bases: TGTGCCAGCAGCCTTACGTGGACGGAGGAGTCTGGAAACACCATATATTTT. This chain uses TRBV11-3 with TRBJ1-3; D gene unclear. The CDR3 totals 17 residues. The V end was cut by 5 bases, the J end by 1 base, with 18 bases between. Germline lookup yields CDR1 SGHNT and CDR2 YENEEA.

In its sample, this clonotype was seen many times. The rearrangement uses TRBV15 and TRBJ2-5; 7 nucleotides align to TRBD1. V lost 5 bases and J lost 10; bases outside the gene matches: 4. Germline V CDR1 and CDR2: LNHNV, YYDKDF (reference sequence). This CDR3 contains 11 residues. The CDR3 region has the DNA TGTGCCACCAGCGGACCAGGGGGCCAGTACTTC. Encoded protein: CATSGPGGQYF. The whole variable domain, remainder taken from reference TRBV15 and TRBJ2-5, is DAMVIQNPRYQVTQFGKPVTLSCSQTLNHNVMYWYQQKSSQAPKLLFHYYDKDFNNEADTPDNFQSRRPNTSFCFLDIRSPGLGDTAMYLCATSGPGGQYFGPGTRLLVL.

The sample holds many counts of this clonotype. The chain recombines TRBV20-1 with TRBJ2-3; the D is unclear. This CDR3 is built from 11 residues. Deletions cut 1 base from V and 3 bases from J, with 2 bases between. From germline, CDR1 is DFQATT and CDR2 SNEGSKA (reference sequence). This CDR3 is CSARATDTQYF. CDR3 DNA: TGCAGTGCTAGAGCTACAGATACGCAGTATTTT.

This clonotype was counted at least ten times. The chain carries TRBV4-2 and TRBJ2-6; D uncertain. The V gene lost 4 bases and the J gene lost 4 bases, with 14 bases spanning the gap. The CDR3 contains 16 residues. In germline, CDR1 is LGHNA, CDR2 YNFKEQ. CDR3 protein: CASSPSFNPGANVLTF. The CDR3 nucleotides read TGTGCCAGCAGCCCCTCCTTCAACCCCGGGGCCAACGTCCTGACTTTC.